A selection of T cell receptor beta chains follows, all from one sample in a study of cytomegalovirus exposure and HLA in healthy donors. Profiled with immunoSEQ multiplex PCR; TCRdb holds only in-frame clones, not every one. The table records tens of thousands of clones, around three fifths of them present only once. Sequencing used PBMCs. The source of these receptors is a man between 50 and 59 years old in good health and CMV-seropositive. CDR3s include the opening cysteine and the closing phenylalanine or tryptophan. Fields, in order: J gene, D gene, clone size, V gene, CDR3 DNA, CDR3 protein. The D gene is left open where the match is weak. Expanded clones get a size class; other rows say once, few or many, or leave the size out.

J gene: TRBJ1-2
D gene: TRBD1
clone size: NA
V gene: TRBV5-1
CDR3 DNA: TGCGCCACCTCCCTCGGACAGGGATGGAATGGCTACACCTTC
CDR3 protein: CATSLGQGWNGYTF

J gene: TRBJ1-1
D gene: NA
clone size: NA
V gene: TRBV30
CDR3 DNA: TGTGCCTGCGGGAACACTGAAGCTTTCTTT
CDR3 protein: CACGNTEAFF

J gene: TRBJ2-6
D gene: TRBD1
clone size: NA
V gene: TRBV15
CDR3 DNA: TGTGCCACCAGCAACCCCACCAGTTGGGGATCGGGACAGGGTTCGACCGGGGCCAACGTCCTGACTTTC
CDR3 protein: CATSNPTSWGSGQGSTGANVLTF

J gene: TRBJ1-5
D gene: NA
clone size: NA
V gene: TRBV6-5
CDR3 DNA: TGTGCCAGCAGGCGGGGGGCGGGCAATCAGCCCCAGCATTTT
CDR3 protein: CASRRGAGNQPQHF

J gene: TRBJ1-5
D gene: TRBD1
clone size: NA
V gene: TRBV19
CDR3 DNA: TGTGCCAGTAGTACCCCACAGGGGACCCAGCCCCAGCATTTT
CDR3 protein: CASSTPQGTQPQHF

J gene: TRBJ2-1
D gene: TRBD2
clone size: NA
V gene: TRBV7-9
CDR3 DNA: TGTGCCAGCAGCTTAGCTAGCGGGGCCTACAATGAGCAGTTCTTC
CDR3 protein: CASSLASGAYNEQFF

J gene: TRBJ2-7
D gene: NA
clone size: few
V gene: TRBV7-9
CDR3 DNA: TGTGCCAGCAGCCCTCTTCCGGGACAAGGAACTTACGAGCAGTACTTC
CDR3 protein: CASSPLPGQGTYEQYF

J gene: TRBJ2-5
D gene: TRBD2
clone size: once
V gene: TRBV4-1
CDR3 DNA: TGCGCCAGCAGCCAAGATCGGGCGGGGGGGCCTGGGCAGACCCAGTACTTC
CDR3 protein: CASSQDRAGGPGQTQYF

J gene: TRBJ1-2
D gene: NA
clone size: few
V gene: TRBV6-1
CDR3 DNA: TGTGCCAGCAGTGAAAGGGGGACACCGGATCTCTACACCTTC
CDR3 protein: CASSERGTPDLYTF

J gene: TRBJ2-3
D gene: NA
clone size: NA
V gene: TRBV7-8
CDR3 DNA: TGTGCCAGCAGCTTAGCTGTTGGAGCAGATACGCAGTATTTT
CDR3 protein: CASSLAVGADTQYF

J gene: TRBJ1-6
D gene: TRBD1
clone size: NA
V gene: TRBV28
CDR3 DNA: TGTGCCAGCAGGCCTTTCACCTCCGGGACAGGGTACGGTAATTCACCCCTCCACTTT
CDR3 protein: CASRPFTSGTGYGNSPLHF

J gene: TRBJ1-5
D gene: NA
clone size: NA
V gene: TRBV13
CDR3 DNA: TGTGCCAGCAGCTTGCGAAATCAGCCCCAGCATTTT
CDR3 protein: CASSLRNQPQHF

J gene: TRBJ2-7
D gene: NA
clone size: NA
V gene: TRBV15
CDR3 DNA: TGTGCCACCAGCTCGGACAGACCCTACGAGCAGTACTTC
CDR3 protein: CATSSDRPYEQYF

J gene: TRBJ2-7
D gene: NA
clone size: NA
V gene: TRBV4-1
CDR3 DNA: TGCGCCAGCAGCCAAGTAGGACAGCGCGAGCAGTACTTC
CDR3 protein: CASSQVGQREQYF

J gene: TRBJ2-7
D gene: NA
clone size: NA
V gene: TRBV7-2
CDR3 DNA: TGTGCCAGCAGCTTATCCCCGGACGAGCAGTACTTC
CDR3 protein: CASSLSPDEQYF

J gene: TRBJ2-1
D gene: TRBD2
clone size: medium-sized
V gene: TRBV15
CDR3 DNA: TGTGCCACCAGCAGAGATCGGTGGACTAGCGGGGGCCTCTTCGACAATGAGCAGTTCTTC
CDR3 protein: CATSRDRWTSGGLFDNEQFF

J gene: TRBJ1-2
D gene: TRBD1
clone size: NA
V gene: TRBV14
CDR3 DNA: TGTGCCAGCAGCATTTGGGACAGTCCTAACTATGGCTACACCTTC
CDR3 protein: CASSIWDSPNYGYTF

J gene: TRBJ2-1
D gene: NA
clone size: NA
V gene: TRBV7-3
CDR3 DNA: TGTGCCAGCAGCCTAGACGGAGGGAATAGCAATGAGCAGTTCTTC
CDR3 protein: CASSLDGGNSNEQFF

J gene: TRBJ2-1
D gene: TRBD2
clone size: NA
V gene: TRBV16
CDR3 DNA: TGTGCCAGCAGCCAAACGACAGGTAGCGGGGATGAGCAGTTCTTC
CDR3 protein: CASSQTTGSGDEQFF

J gene: TRBJ1-5
D gene: TRBD1
clone size: medium-sized
V gene: TRBV6-5
CDR3 DNA: TGTGCCAGCAGTTTGGGACAGGGCCTTAATCAGCCCCAGCATTTT
CDR3 protein: CASSLGQGLNQPQHF

J gene: TRBJ2-5
D gene: NA
clone size: once
V gene: TRBV7-2
CDR3 DNA: TGTGCCAGCAGCTCCGGGGGACCGCTGAAACAAGAGACCCAGTACTTC
CDR3 protein: CASSSGGPLKQETQYF

J gene: TRBJ2-1
D gene: NA
clone size: NA
V gene: TRBV7-6
CDR3 DNA: TGTGCCAGCAGCGTCAGCGGTTCCTACAATGAGCAGTTCTTC
CDR3 protein: CASSVSGSYNEQFF

J gene: TRBJ2-3
D gene: NA
clone size: NA
V gene: TRBV29-1
CDR3 DNA: TGCAGCACCTACGCAGATACGCAGTATTTT
CDR3 protein: CSTYADTQYF

J gene: TRBJ1-6
D gene: NA
clone size: NA
V gene: TRBV2
CDR3 DNA: TGTGCCAGCAGTGTCAGGGGATATAATTCACCCCTCCACTTT
CDR3 protein: CASSVRGYNSPLHF

J gene: TRBJ2-2
D gene: TRBD1
clone size: NA
V gene: TRBV19
CDR3 DNA: TGTGCCAGTAAGGGACAGGGGGACGGGGAGCTGTTTTTT
CDR3 protein: CASKGQGDGELFF

J gene: TRBJ2-3
D gene: NA
clone size: NA
V gene: TRBV4-3
CDR3 DNA: TGCGCCAGCAGCCAAGAGAGGGAAGATACGCAGTATTTT
CDR3 protein: CASSQEREDTQYF

J gene: TRBJ2-5
D gene: TRBD1
clone size: NA
V gene: TRBV6-5
CDR3 DNA: TGTGCCAGCAAGGGACAGGAAGTTATGAAGACCCAGTACTTC
CDR3 protein: CASKGQEVMKTQYF

J gene: TRBJ1-2
D gene: NA
clone size: NA
V gene: TRBV6-5
CDR3 DNA: TGTGCCAGCAGGAGAGACAGGAACTATGGCTACACCTTC
CDR3 protein: CASRRDRNYGYTF

J gene: TRBJ2-5
D gene: NA
clone size: NA
V gene: TRBV11-2
CDR3 DNA: TGTGCCAGCAGCTTAGGGGAAGGGTTCGGGGGAGAGACCCAGTACTTC
CDR3 protein: CASSLGEGFGGETQYF

J gene: TRBJ1-1
D gene: NA
clone size: NA
V gene: TRBV11-3
CDR3 DNA: TGTGCCAGCAGCTTACCGACGGCAGGGAACACTGAAGCTTTCTTT
CDR3 protein: CASSLPTAGNTEAFF

J gene: TRBJ1-2
D gene: NA
clone size: NA
V gene: TRBV6-5
CDR3 DNA: TGTGCCAGCAGTTACGCACCCCTGGGCCACTATGGCTACACCTTC
CDR3 protein: CASSYAPLGHYGYTF

J gene: TRBJ2-1
D gene: TRBD1
clone size: NA
V gene: TRBV5-1
CDR3 DNA: TGCGCCAGCAGCTGGGGACAGACCTACAATGAGCAGTTCTTC
CDR3 protein: CASSWGQTYNEQFF

J gene: TRBJ1-4
D gene: NA
clone size: NA
V gene: TRBV28
CDR3 DNA: TGTGCCAGCAGTCGAGGTGGGGCCCCAACTAATGAAAAACTGTTTTTT
CDR3 protein: CASSRGGAPTNEKLFF

J gene: TRBJ2-5
D gene: TRBD1
clone size: NA
V gene: TRBV19
CDR3 DNA: TGTGCCAGTAGTATAGGACAGGGGGTGGGTGAGACCCAGTACTTC
CDR3 protein: CASSIGQGVGETQYF

J gene: TRBJ2-7
D gene: NA
clone size: NA
V gene: TRBV18
CDR3 DNA: TGTGCCAGCTCACCAGGGTCGTGGGGCGGCGAGCAGTACTTC
CDR3 protein: CASSPGSWGGEQYF

J gene: TRBJ1-4
D gene: NA
clone size: few
V gene: TRBV6-1
CDR3 DNA: TGTGCCAGCAGTGATTGGCAGATCCAAGCAACTAATGAAAAACTGTTTTTT
CDR3 protein: CASSDWQIQATNEKLFF

J gene: TRBJ1-2
D gene: NA
clone size: NA
V gene: TRBV28
CDR3 DNA: TGTGCCAGCAGTTCCCGAGGGAGGCATGGCTACACCTTC
CDR3 protein: CASSSRGRHGYTF

J gene: TRBJ1-1
D gene: NA
clone size: NA
V gene: TRBV11-3
CDR3 DNA: TGTGCCAGCAGCACCCGACTGGCTGAAGCTTTCTTT
CDR3 protein: CASSTRLAEAFF

J gene: TRBJ2-2
D gene: TRBD2
clone size: NA
V gene: TRBV7-2
CDR3 DNA: TGTGCCAGCAGCTTTGGACTAGCGGGGGGGCCTGGGGAGCTGTTTTTT
CDR3 protein: CASSFGLAGGPGELFF

J gene: TRBJ1-1
D gene: TRBD1
clone size: few
V gene: TRBV9
CDR3 DNA: TGTGCCAGCAGCCCCATTACAGGGGGCAAAACTGAAGCTTTCTTT
CDR3 protein: CASSPITGGKTEAFF

J gene: TRBJ1-1
D gene: NA
clone size: NA
V gene: TRBV27
CDR3 DNA: TGTGCCAGCAGTCTCGGACAGCCCCTTCATGAAGCTTTCTTT
CDR3 protein: CASSLGQPLHEAFF

J gene: TRBJ2-3
D gene: TRBD2
clone size: few
V gene: TRBV9
CDR3 DNA: TGTGCCAGCAGCTCCGGGACTAGCGTGGATACGCAGTATTTT
CDR3 protein: CASSSGTSVDTQYF

J gene: TRBJ2-2
D gene: TRBD1
clone size: few
V gene: TRBV25-1
CDR3 DNA: TGTGCCAGCAGTGCCAGGAGGGACAGGGATATAGCCGGGGAGCTGTTTTTT
CDR3 protein: CASSARRDRDIAGELFF

J gene: TRBJ1-1
D gene: TRBD1
clone size: few
V gene: TRBV7-9
CDR3 DNA: TGTGCCAGCAGCTTGGGACAGGGAATTGAAGCTTTCTTT
CDR3 protein: CASSLGQGIEAFF

J gene: TRBJ2-5
D gene: NA
clone size: NA
V gene: TRBV5-4
CDR3 DNA: TGTGCCAGCAGCTGGACAGATCAAGAGACCCAGTACTTC
CDR3 protein: CASSWTDQETQYF

J gene: TRBJ2-5
D gene: NA
clone size: NA
V gene: TRBV6-5
CDR3 DNA: TGTGCCAGCAGTTACGGGAGGCGAGAGACCCAGTACTTC
CDR3 protein: CASSYGRRETQYF

J gene: TRBJ1-4
D gene: TRBD1
clone size: few
V gene: TRBV7-2
CDR3 DNA: TGTGCCAGCGGACGGACAGGGAATGAAAAACTGTTTTTT
CDR3 protein: CASGRTGNEKLFF

J gene: TRBJ1-6
D gene: TRBD1
clone size: NA
V gene: TRBV2
CDR3 DNA: TGTGCCAGCAGTAAGGGGGGACAGGGCAATTCACCCCTCCACTTT
CDR3 protein: CASSKGGQGNSPLHF

J gene: TRBJ1-1
D gene: NA
clone size: NA
V gene: TRBV5-1
CDR3 DNA: TGCGCCAGCAGCTTGCCGGGAGTTAACACTGAAGCTTTCTTT
CDR3 protein: CASSLPGVNTEAFF

J gene: TRBJ2-3
D gene: NA
clone size: NA
V gene: TRBV4-3
CDR3 DNA: TGCGCCAGCAGCCAAGATTATCGAGATACGCAGTATTTT
CDR3 protein: CASSQDYRDTQYF